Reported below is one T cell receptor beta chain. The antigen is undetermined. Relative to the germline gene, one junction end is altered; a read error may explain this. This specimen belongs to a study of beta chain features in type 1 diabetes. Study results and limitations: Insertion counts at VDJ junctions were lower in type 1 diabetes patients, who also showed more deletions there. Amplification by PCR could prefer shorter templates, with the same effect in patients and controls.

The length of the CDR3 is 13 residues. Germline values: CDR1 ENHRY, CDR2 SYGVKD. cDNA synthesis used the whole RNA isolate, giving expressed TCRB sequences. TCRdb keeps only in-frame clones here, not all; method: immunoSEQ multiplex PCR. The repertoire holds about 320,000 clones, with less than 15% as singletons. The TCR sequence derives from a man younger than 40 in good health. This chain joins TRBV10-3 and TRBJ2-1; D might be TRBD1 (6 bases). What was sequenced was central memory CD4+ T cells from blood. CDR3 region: CASSESGVNEQFF. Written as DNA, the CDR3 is TGTGCCAGCAGTGAATCAGGGGTTAATGAGCAGTTCTTC.